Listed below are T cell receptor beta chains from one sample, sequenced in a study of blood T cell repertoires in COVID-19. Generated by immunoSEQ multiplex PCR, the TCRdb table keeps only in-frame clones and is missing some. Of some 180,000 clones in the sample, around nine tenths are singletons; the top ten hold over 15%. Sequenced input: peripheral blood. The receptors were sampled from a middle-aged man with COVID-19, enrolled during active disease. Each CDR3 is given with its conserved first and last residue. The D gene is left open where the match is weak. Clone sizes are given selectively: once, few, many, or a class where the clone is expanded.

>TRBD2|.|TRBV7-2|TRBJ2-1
TGTGCCAGCAGCTTAGCTAGCGGGGGGACCCACTACAATGAGCAGTTCTTC
CASSLASGGTHYNEQFF
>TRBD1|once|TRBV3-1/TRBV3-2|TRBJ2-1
TGTGCCAGCAGCCAACATGGACAGGCCCCCTACAATGAGCAGTTCTTC
CASSQHGQAPYNEQFF
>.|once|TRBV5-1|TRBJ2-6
TGCGCCAGCAGCTTGACAGACAACTCTGGGGCCAACGTCCTGACTTTC
CASSLTDNSGANVLTF
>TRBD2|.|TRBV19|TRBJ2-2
TGTGCCAGTAGTATACGACTAGCGGGAGACGCGAACACCGGGGAGCTGTTTTTT
CASSIRLAGDANTGELFF
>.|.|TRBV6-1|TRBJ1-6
TGTGCCAGCAGTGAATTGGGCACTTCACCCCTCCACTTT
CASSELGTSPLHF
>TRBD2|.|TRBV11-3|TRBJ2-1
TGTGCCAGCAGCTTAAAACTAGCGGGAGGTGGCGATGAGCAGTTCTTC
CASSLKLAGGGDEQFF
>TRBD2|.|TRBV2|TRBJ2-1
TGTGCCAGCAGTCGCGGACTAGCGGGAGTGGGGGGGGTCTATGAGCAGTTCTTC
CASSRGLAGVGGVYEQFF
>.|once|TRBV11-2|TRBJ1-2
TGTGCCAGCAGCTTGGCCGAGTCCGGGTACACCTTC
CASSLAESGYTF
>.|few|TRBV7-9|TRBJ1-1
TGTGCCAGCAGCGGAGGACAGCTGATTACTGAAGCTTTCTTT
CASSGGQLITEAFF
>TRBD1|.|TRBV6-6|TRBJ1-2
TGTGCCAGCACCACGGGGGGGGGACAGCCCTATGGCTACACCTTC
CASTTGGGQPYGYTF
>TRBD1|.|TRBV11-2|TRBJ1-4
TGTGCCAGCAGCTTAGCGGGACAGGGGCGGGAAAAACTGTTTTTT
CASSLAGQGREKLFF
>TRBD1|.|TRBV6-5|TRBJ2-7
TGTGCCAGCAGTTACCAGAGGGACAGCTACGAGCAGTACTTC
CASSYQRDSYEQYF
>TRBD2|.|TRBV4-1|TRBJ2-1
TGCGCCAGCAGCCATAGGACTAGCGGTAAGAACAATGAGCAGTTCTTC
CASSHRTSGKNNEQFF
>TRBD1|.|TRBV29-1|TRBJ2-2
TGCAGCGCCCCCCGGACAGGGAACACCGGGGAGCTGTTTTTT
CSAPRTGNTGELFF
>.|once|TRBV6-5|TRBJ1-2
TGTGCCAGCAGTTACTCGGGGCAGGGCTATGGCTACACCTTC
CASSYSGQGYGYTF
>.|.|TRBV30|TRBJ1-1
TGTGCCTGGAGTGTACACAGCCTCACTGAAGCTTTCTTT
CAWSVHSLTEAFF
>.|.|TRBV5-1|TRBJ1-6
TGCGCCAGCAGCTTGAGTAACACCGGGACATCTAATTCACCCCTCCACTTT
CASSLSNTGTSNSPLHF